The sequence of this T cell receptor beta chain was determined in a study of shared clonotypes between healthy human individuals. Trimming cost V 6 bases and J 4 bases, with 15 bases left between them. The germline CDR1 and CDR2 sequences are MDHEN and SYDVKM. The CDR3 length is 15 residues. The method was immunoSEQ multiplex PCR; TCRdb's version includes in-frame clones alone and lacks a portion of them. The table shows roughly 380,000 clones, with about 96% occurring only once. The source is a man aged 25-45 years in good health. The rearrangement uses TRBV28 and TRBJ2-2; D is uncertain. Sequenced: memory CD8+ T cells sorted from blood. Indicated subset: CD45RO+ cells pooled with CCR7-negative TemRA cells. The CDR3 DNA reads TGTGCCAGCAGCCGTCGAGGCTACCCCACCGGGGAGCTGTTTTTT. Protein sequence: CASSRRGYPTGELFF. Based on the CDR3 plus reference TRBV28 and TRBJ2-2, the full variable domain is DVKVTQSSRYLVKRTGEKVFLECVQDMDHENMFWYRQDPGLGLRLIYFSYDVKMKEKGDIPEGYSVSREKKERFSLILESASTNQTSMYLCASSRRGYPTGELFFGEGSRLTVL.